These T cell receptor beta chains were read from a single sample in a study of beta chain features in type 1 diabetes. TCRdb's copy holds only in-frame clones and misses some; the assay was immunoSEQ multiplex PCR. Of 500,000 to 650,000 clones listed, around 12% were seen once; the top ten hold around 0.12%. The sequencing input was naive CD4+ T cells from blood. Receptors were obtained from a man aged 25-45 years with type 1 diabetes. Both conserved end residues are part of each CDR3. Fields, in order: J gene, D gene, V gene, clone size, CDR3 DNA, CDR3 protein. The D gene is left open where the match is weak. Clone size appears in some rows only: once, few, many, or a class for an expanded clone.

TRBJ1-4	.	TRBV9	.	TGTGCCAGCAGCCCCGGGGGAGGTAATGAAAAACTGTTTTTT	CASSPGGGNEKLFF
TRBJ2-1	.	TRBV2	.	TGTGCCAGCAGTGAGCAGGGCTCCTACAATGAGCAGTTCTTC	CASSEQGSYNEQFF
TRBJ1-2	TRBD1	TRBV5-6	few	TGTGCCAGCAGCTTGGTAACAGGGGAGGGCTACACCTTC	CASSLVTGEGYTF
TRBJ1-4	.	TRBV5-1	few	TGCGCCAGCAGCGTCAGCGGACAGAGCAATGAAAAACTGTTTTTT	CASSVSGQSNEKLFF
TRBJ1-6	.	TRBV7-9	few	TGTGCCAGCACCGACGACTCCTATAATTCACCCCTCCACTTT	CASTDDSYNSPLHF
TRBJ2-5	TRBD1	TRBV14	.	TGTGCCAGCAGCCCCTACAGGGGGCAAGAGACCCAGTACTTC	CASSPYRGQETQYF
TRBJ1-5	.	TRBV4-3	.	TGCGCCAGCAGCCTAAACGAGGGGGTTCAGCCCCAGCATTTT	CASSLNEGVQPQHF
TRBJ2-5	.	TRBV6-6	few	TGTGCCAGCAGTTCCGGTCGGGAGACCCAGTACTTC	CASSSGRETQYF
TRBJ2-3	.	TRBV9	.	TGTGCCAGCAGCGTAGCCGTCGACAGCACAGATACGCAGTATTTT	CASSVAVDSTDTQYF
TRBJ2-3	TRBD2	TRBV4-2	.	TGTGCCAGCAGCCCCAGCGGGGGCGCTTCAGATACGCAGTATTTT	CASSPSGGASDTQYF
TRBJ1-1	.	TRBV6-1	few	TGTGCCAGCAGTGAAGCGCTTCAAGTACAGAACACTGAAGCTTTCTTT	CASSEALQVQNTEAFF
TRBJ2-2	.	TRBV11-2	.	TGTGCCAGCAGCCACAGGCCCGGGGAGCTGTTTTTT	CASSHRPGELFF
TRBJ2-2	TRBD2	TRBV15	.	TGTGCCACCAGCACCGCTAGCGGGGGGATCACCGGGGAGCTGTTTTTT	CATSTASGGITGELFF
TRBJ1-2	.	TRBV7-2	few	TGTGCCAGCAGCACCCCCGTCGTGAACTATGGCTACACCTTC	CASSTPVVNYGYTF
TRBJ1-5	.	TRBV19	few	TGTGCCAGTAGTCTGGTTAGCAATCAGCCCCAGCATTTT	CASSLVSNQPQHF
TRBJ2-1	.	TRBV7-2	.	TGTGCCAGCAGCTTAAGTGCGGCTTACTACAATGAGCAGTTCTTC	CASSLSAAYYNEQFF
TRBJ2-7	.	TRBV6-5	.	TGTGCCAGCAGTAGACAGAAGAGCTCCTACGAGCAGTACTTC	CASSRQKSSYEQYF
TRBJ2-5	.	TRBV18	few	TGTGCCAGCTCGTCGAAGCAACAGGGCTTCGAGACCCAGTACTTC	CASSSKQQGFETQYF
TRBJ2-4	.	TRBV9	few	TGTGCCAGCAGCCCCACCACGGGATTTCAGTACTTC	CASSPTTGFQYF
TRBJ1-6	.	TRBV7-9	few	TGTGCCAGCAGCTTTCTGATCGATTTGGCAGGGGACGAGAATTCACCCCTCCACTTT	CASSFLIDLAGDENSPLHF
TRBJ2-3	TRBD2	TRBV7-9	few	TGTGCCAGCAGCTTCGGATCGGATAGCGGGGGTGGCACAGATACGCAGTATTTT	CASSFGSDSGGGTDTQYF
TRBJ2-1	.	TRBV5-4	.	TGTGCCAGCAGCTTGGGGGGCCGGGGCCAATACAATGAGCAGTTCTTC	CASSLGGRGQYNEQFF
TRBJ2-7	TRBD2	TRBV30	few	TGTGCCTGGAGTAGGTCCGGCGGGGGGAGCTACGAGCAGTACTTC	CAWSRSGGGSYEQYF
TRBJ2-7	.	TRBV4-3	few	TGCGCCAGCAGCCAAGGGAGAGGTTCGGGACTGATCTACGAGCAGTACTTC	CASSQGRGSGLIYEQYF
TRBJ2-5	TRBD1	TRBV5-6	few	TGTGCCAGCAGCACAGGACAGGGGACAGAGACCCAGTACTTC	CASSTGQGTETQYF
TRBJ2-7	.	TRBV9	.	TGTGCCAGCAGCGTAGGACAGGATAGATCCTACGAGCAGTACTTC	CASSVGQDRSYEQYF
TRBJ1-2	.	TRBV29-1	.	TGCAGCGAATCCACCGGGGGGGGCGGCTACACCTTC	CSESTGGGGYTF
TRBJ1-1	TRBD1	TRBV29-1	.	TGCAGCGTTGAAAAAGTTGCAGGGGGCCACACTGAAGCTTTCTTT	CSVEKVAGGHTEAFF
TRBJ2-5	.	TRBV7-9	few	TGTGCCAGCAGTACCGTAGGGGTACAGTACTTC	CASSTVGVQYF
TRBJ2-4	.	TRBV7-2	.	TGTGCCAGCAGCTTCCTCGGGAACAGCAAGACTTTC	CASSFLGNSKTF
TRBJ1-6	TRBD1	TRBV5-4	few	TGTGCCAGCAGCGAGGACAGGCTCGATTCACCCCTCCACTTT	CASSEDRLDSPLHF
TRBJ2-5	TRBD2	TRBV5-4	few	TGTGCCAGCAGCTTGACTAGCGGAGAGACCCAGTACTTC	CASSLTSGETQYF
TRBJ1-5	TRBD1	TRBV4-3	.	TGCGCCAGCAGCCGGACAGGGGGCAATCAGCCCCAGCATTTT	CASSRTGGNQPQHF
TRBJ2-1	.	TRBV29-1	few	TGCAGCGTTGGGTTCAATGAGCAGTTCTTC	CSVGFNEQFF
TRBJ1-1	TRBD1	TRBV28	.	TGTGCCAGCAGTTTGACAGGGTCTGACACTGAAGCTTTCTTT	CASSLTGSDTEAFF
TRBJ1-4	.	TRBV7-9	few	TGTGCCAGCAGCTTCCGGACGGATAATGAAAAACTGTTTTTT	CASSFRTDNEKLFF
TRBJ1-2	.	TRBV9	few	TGTGCCAGCAGCGTAGCGGGGGGCGACTATGGCTACACCTTC	CASSVAGGDYGYTF
TRBJ1-5	TRBD1	TRBV5-1	.	TGCGCCAGCAGCTTGGAGGGACAGAGCAATCAGCCCCAGCATTTT	CASSLEGQSNQPQHF
TRBJ1-1	TRBD1	TRBV11-2	few	TGTGCCAGCAGCTTAAGCACAGGGGGCATGAACACTGAAGCTTTCTTT	CASSLSTGGMNTEAFF
TRBJ2-5	TRBD1	TRBV7-2	few	TGTGCCAGCAGCTTAGTGTTTACAGGGGGCCGAGAGACCCAGTACTTC	CASSLVFTGGRETQYF
TRBJ2-1	.	TRBV5-1	few	TGCGCCAGCAGTATGGGGACACTCAGCTCCTACAATGAGCAGTTCTTC	CASSMGTLSSYNEQFF